What follows is one T cell receptor beta chain and its context. What it binds is not known. This entry is derived from a study of CD8+ T cells in alopecia areata. Looked up from germline, CDR1 is SEHNR and CDR2 is FQNEAQ (reference sequence). Trimming cost V 8 bases and J 8 bases, with 13 bases left between them. The CDR3 has 13 amino acids. Extraction and reverse transcription of RNA yielded cDNA as the sequencing template. This table comes from immunoSEQ multiplex PCR, and its TCRdb copy is limited to in-frame clones, with some not included. The data show fewer than 250,000 clones, 35% to 40% seen once. Treatment denoted: oral pan-JAK inhibitor, 5-10 mg twice daily. From alopecia areata patients, lesional scalp punch biopsies and peripheral blood were collected. General study results and limits: Numerous expanded lesional clones remained in scalp and blood during tofacitinib. Resident alphabeta T-cell populations of normal skin are likewise subject to sequencing in scalp samples.

The sample here was CD4+ T cells sorted from blood, taken at approximately week 31, from a patient treated with tofacitinib. The chain employs TRBV7-9 and TRBJ2-6; D unclear. The clonotype was recovered from a human donor with alopecia areata. The CDR3 DNA is TGTGCCAGCTGCTCAGTCTGGTCCAACGTCCTGACTTTC. Protein product: CASCSVWSNVLTF.